These 29 T cell receptor beta chains originate from one sample sequenced in a study of T cells in women clearing cervical HPV infection (dated by TCRdb to the late 2010s). Receptors were amplified or captured by the immunoSEQ multiplex PCR assay. TCRdb retrieved this table from immuneACCESS and kept in-frame rearrangements only. Not all clones are present; in checked studies, unresolved V genes account for under half, and no reason is known for the remainder. The table for this sample lists approximately 18,000 clones. About 15% of the sample lies in the top ten. The sample comprised blood buffy coat. The origin of the receptors is a woman aged 18 to 75 with a cervical HPV16 infection that either progressed to CIN3+ or cleared (not recorded which).

Details on this clone: The missing CDR3 end, 3 residues past where the read stops, is filled in from the germline J gene. The chain joins TRBV19 to TRBJ2-3; 9 bases agree with TRBD1. The V gene's germline CDR1 is LNHDA and CDR2 SQIVND (reference sequence). This CDR3 contains 15 residues. The DNA read from the CDR3 is TGTGCCAGTAGTATTGGGACAGGGCTCCAAGAGACG. The encoded protein is CASSIGTGLQET. The whole CDR3 region reads CASSIGTGLQETQYF.

Details on this clone: With the read ending 3 residues before the CDR3 end, the germline J gene is used to fill in that end. The rearrangement links TRBV18 to TRBJ2-2, with D possibly being TRBD2 (6 bases). CDR1 and CDR2 (germline): KGHSH, LQKENI. The CDR3 has 12 residues. The CDR3 loop is CASSPSGEKLFF. The covered CDR3 bases are TGTGCCAGCTCACCGTCGGGGGAAAAG.

A note on this clone: The read finishes 3 residues shy of the CDR3 end, and the germline J gene is used to complete it. This sequence joins TRBV2 and TRBJ2-2; D is perhaps TRBD2 (5 bases). Germline V gene sequence: CDR1 SNHLY, CDR2 FYNNEI. V lost 5 bases and J lost 7, with 17 bases in between. The CDR3 length is 15 residues. Here the CDR3 reads CASSQNGVRSGELFF. CDR3 DNA, as far as it was read: TGTGCCAGCAGTCAAAACGGGGTCAGAAGCGGGGAG. The variable domain in full, completed from reference TRBV2 and TRBJ2-2, reads EPEVTQTPSHQVTQMGQEVILRCVPISNHLYFYWYRQILGQKVEFLVSFYNNEISEKSEIFDDQFSVERPDGSNFTLKIRSTKLEDSAMYFCASSQNGVRSGELFFGEGSRLTVL.

About this clone: Sequencing ends 3 residues short of the CDR3 end; the germline J gene provides the rest. The V and J genes are TRBV6-1 and TRBJ1-6; no firm D call. The germline V gene encodes CDR1 MNHNS and CDR2 SASEGT. V was cut by 1 base and J by 8 bases, with 12 bases left in between. This CDR3 has 15 residues. CDR3 region: CASSEVAPRDSPLHF. The sequenced CDR3 bases are TGTGCCAGCAGTGAAGTCGCCCCGAGGGATTCACCC.

Points on this clone: The read terminates 3 residues before the CDR3 end, so the remaining end is supplied by the germline J gene. The chain carries TRBV6-1 and TRBJ2-3; weak D call: TRBD2 (5 bases). The germline V and J ends were trimmed by 2 bases and 3 bases, with 18 bases remaining between them. Germline V CDR1 and CDR2: MNHNS, SASEGT. The CDR3 consists of 17 residues. The covered CDR3 bases are TGTGCCAGCAGTGAACGAATGGCACTAGTCACGACAGATACG. The encoded protein is CASSERMALVTTDT. The full CDR3 sequence reads CASSERMALVTTDTQYF.

Of note for this clone: The read falls 3 residues short of the CDR3 end, and the missing part is taken from the germline J gene. This rearrangement joins TRBV6-2 or TRBV6-3 to TRBJ2-3; a possible D gene is TRBD1 (6 bases). Germline CDR1 MNHEY, CDR2 SVGEGT. The CDR3 loop spans 13 amino acids. The covered CDR3 bases are TGTGCCAGCAGGGTACAGGGCAATCAGCCG. Its translation: CASRVQGNQP. The full CDR3 protein reads CASRVQGNQPQYF.

With respect to this clone: The CDR3 goes on 3 residues after the read ends, and that part is filled in from the germline J gene. The chain carries TRBV30 and TRBJ2-3, with 13 nucleotides matching TRBD2. CDR1 is GTSNPN and CDR2 is SVGIG in the germline V gene (reference sequence). V lost 4 bases, J lost 6 bases, and 7 bases stayed unmatched. The CDR3 sequence is 15 residues long. The part of the CDR3 DNA that was read is TGTGCCTGGACACTAGCGGGGGGGCCCTTGGATACG. It is translated as CAWTLAGGPLDT. The whole CDR3 sequence is CAWTLAGGPLDTQYF. The full variable domain, with the rest looked up from reference TRBV30 and TRBJ2-3, is SQTIHQWPATLVQPVGSPLSLECTVEGTSNPNLYWYRQAAGRGLQLLFYSVGIGQISSEVPQNLSASRPQDRQFILSSKKLLLSDSGFYLCAWTLAGGPLDTQYFGPGTRLTVL.

As concerns this clone: Sequencing ends 3 residues short of the CDR3 end; the germline J gene provides the rest. V gene TRBV5-6 combines with J gene TRBJ1-1; possible D gene TRBD1, 5 bases. From germline, CDR1 is SGHDT and CDR2 YYEEEE. V gave up 3 bases and J gave up 3 bases, with 12 bases separating them. CDR3 length equals 14 residues. The sequenced CDR3 bases are TGTGCCAGCAGCTCCAGGGTTCGGGACACTGAA. It translates to CASSSRVRDTE. The full CDR3 protein reads CASSSRVRDTEAFF.

In the case of this clone: Read coverage stops 3 residues before the CDR3 terminus; the germline J gene supplies the remainder. This chain uses TRBV20-1 with TRBJ1-2, with D hard to call. In germline, CDR1 is DFQATT, CDR2 SNEGSKA (reference sequence). V dropped 3 bases and J dropped 0 bases, with 11 bases sitting between them. The CDR3 length is 14 residues. The CDR3 sequence: CSARNMWSNYGYTF. The part of the CDR3 DNA that was read is TGCAGTGCTAGGAACATGTGGTCTAACTATGGC.

This CDR3 reads CASSLVTGNTEAFF. The DNA read from the CDR3 is TGTGCCAGCAGCTTAGTAACAGGGAACACTGAA. The chain employs TRBV7-9 and TRBJ1-1, with D perhaps TRBD1 (5 bases). The observed sequence ends 3 residues before the CDR3 terminus, with the missing tail filled in from the germline J gene. CDR1 is SEHNR, CDR2 FQNEAQ, per germline (reference sequence). The V end was cut by 1 base, the J end by 1 base, with 7 bases between. The CDR3 contains 14 residues.

Concerning this clone: The CDR3 is cut off 3 residues early in the read; its end comes from the germline J gene. J is TRBJ1-6 and V is TRBV5-1; TRBD1 might be the D (5 bases). The CDR3 has 15 amino acids. The ends were cut back, 7 bases at V and 6 bases at J, with 17 bases in the middle. The V gene's germline CDR1 is SGHRS and CDR2 YFSETQ. The sequenced CDR3 bases are TGCGCCAGCGGAGTAGGGGCCGAGACTAATTCACCC. It encodes CASGVGAETNSP. The CDR3 in its entirety is CASGVGAETNSPLHF.

Regarding this clone: The sequence runs out 3 residues before the end of the CDR3; the remainder is reconstructed from the germline J gene. The gene calls are TRBV20-1 and TRBJ2-3; 8 nucleotides line up with TRBD2. Trimming cost V 4 bases and J 0 bases; bases outside gene matches: 3. Germline CDR1 DFQATT, CDR2 SNEGSKA (reference sequence). This CDR3 region has 14 residues. CDR3 DNA (partial): TGCAGTGCTAAGCGGGGGCCCAGCACAGATACG. Amino acids: CSAKRGPSTDT. The full CDR3 protein reads CSAKRGPSTDTQYF.

Concerning this clone itself: The read stops 3 residues short of the end of the CDR3; the missing end is completed from the germline J gene. V gene TRBV18 combines with J gene TRBJ2-2; 8 positions match TRBD1. The CDR3 consists of 16 residues. From germline, CDR1 is KGHSH and CDR2 LQKENI. Partial CDR3 DNA: TGTGCCAGCTCACCTAGGACAGGGCTTAGGAGTTCACCG. It yields the protein CASSPRTGLRSSP. The full CDR3 protein is CASSPRTGLRSSPLFF.

Note on this clone: Sequencing ends 3 residues short of the CDR3 end; the germline J gene provides the rest. The rearrangement links TRBV5-4 to TRBJ2-7, with 9 nucleotides matching TRBD1. The CDR3 is 15 amino acids. Germline V CDR1 and CDR2: SGHNT, YYREEE (reference sequence). The junction had 9 bases not matched to a gene; V was cut back by 4 bases and J by 4 bases. The part of the CDR3 DNA that was read is TGTGCCAGCAGCCCGCAGGGACAGGGCCTTTACGAG. Protein product: CASSPQGQGLYE. The full CDR3 protein is CASSPQGQGLYEQYF.

The sequenced part of the CDR3 DNA is TGTGCCAGCAGCTTAGGACGGACAGTTGGAGGGTACGAG. This encodes CASSLGRTVGGYE. In full, the CDR3 is CASSLGRTVGGYEQYF. V usage is TRBV7-8 and J usage is TRBJ2-7; the D gene could be TRBD1 or TRBD2 (6 bases each). Coverage ceases 3 residues before the CDR3 finishes, and the germline J gene fills in the end. The CDR3 length is 16 residues. The germline V gene has CDR1 SGHVS and CDR2 FQNEAQ. V was trimmed by 1 base and J by 4 bases, leaving 17 bases between them.

This CDR3 is CASSQGWDNDYTF. The CDR3 bases that were read are TGTGCCAGCTCACAGGGATGGGACAATGAC. The genes are TRBV18 and TRBJ1-2; D possibly corresponds to TRBD1 (6 bases). From the germline J gene comes the end of the CDR3, since the read stops 3 residues before it. The CDR3 loop spans 13 amino acids. Per germline, CDR1 KGHSH and CDR2 LQKENI.

Of note for this clone: The CDR3 extends 3 residues past the end of the read, so its final part is completed from the germline J gene. The rearrangement joins TRBV11-2 to TRBJ1-5; D ambiguous. Trimming took off 1 base at V and 2 bases at J, with 9 bases between the two ends. CDR3 length: 15 amino acids. Germline V CDR1 and CDR2: SGHAT, FQNNGV. The CDR3 reads CASSLGATGNQPQHF. The CDR3 DNA, read in part, is TGTGCCAGCAGCTTAGGGGCGACCGGCAATCAGCCC.

Regarding this clone: The read is 3 residues too short to cover the CDR3 end, so that end is filled in from the germline J gene. The rearrangement joins TRBV20-1 to TRBJ2-1; possibly TRBD2 for D (6 bases). CDR3 size: 16 residues. V dropped 1 base and J dropped 1 base, with 14 bases sitting between them. Germline CDR1 and CDR2: DFQATT and SNEGSKA (reference sequence). The sequenced CDR3 bases are TGCAGTGCTAGAGCCGGAAGCGGGCCATCCTACAATGAG. This encodes CSARAGSGPSYNE. The full-length CDR3 reads as CSARAGSGPSYNEQFF.

This CDR3 is CASSYSLGAYEQFF. The sequenced part of the CDR3 DNA is TGTGCCAGCAGTTACTCGTTGGGGGCATATGAG. The chain couples TRBV6-2 or TRBV6-3 to TRBJ2-1; a weak D match, TRBD1 (6 bases). The read gets to within 3 residues of the CDR3 end, and the germline J gene fills in the rest. Germline V gene sequence: CDR1 MNHEY, CDR2 SVGEGT. CDR3 length: 14 amino acids. V lost 0 bases and J 8 bases, leaving 11 bases between the germline ends.

As regards this clone: The missing CDR3 end, 3 residues past where the read stops, is filled in from the germline J gene. V usage is TRBV20-1 and J usage is TRBJ2-3, with 7 bases lining up with TRBD1. The CDR3 has 14 residues. After removal of 6 bases from V and 5 bases from J, the junction contained 11 bases not matched to a gene. Germline V gives CDR1 DFQATT, CDR2 SNEGSKA (reference sequence). The CDR3 region is CSAIGRQGIDTQYF. CDR3 DNA (partial): TGCAGTGCCATCGGACGACAGGGAATAGATACG.

With respect to this clone: Read coverage stops 3 residues before the CDR3 terminus; the germline J gene supplies the remainder. V gene TRBV5-6 combines with J gene TRBJ2-3; 8 bases map to TRBD2. Germline CDR1 SGHDT, CDR2 YYEEEE. The CDR3 runs to 15 residues. The chain's CDR3 is CASSPNGGVQETQYF. The CDR3 DNA, read in part, is TGTGCCAGCAGCCCAAACGGGGGGGTCCAAGAGACG.

CDR3 in amino acids: CASSLLDRLNEKLFF. The sequenced part of the CDR3 DNA is TGTGCCAGCAGCTTGCTGGACAGACTAAATGAAAAA. The chain carries TRBV7-9 and TRBJ1-4; the D gene is possibly TRBD1 (6 bases). Read coverage stops 3 residues before the CDR3 terminus; the germline J gene supplies the remainder. Germline V gene lookup returns CDR1 SEHNR and CDR2 FQNEAQ (reference sequence). Trimming removed 3 bases at V and 5 bases at J, with 13 bases between. The CDR3 contains 15 residues. The variable domain in full, with the rest retrieved from reference TRBV7-9 and TRBJ1-4, is DTGVSQNPRHKITKRGQNVTFRCDPISEHNRLYWYRQTLGQGPEFLTYFQNEAQLEKSRLLSDRFSAERPKGSFSTLEIQRTEQGDSAMYLCASSLLDRLNEKLFFGSGTQLSVL.

In regard to this clone: A read error may account for a junction end that differs from germline. The read ends 3 residues shy of where the CDR3 ends; the end is completed using the germline J gene. The chain links TRBV10-3 to TRBJ2-1; 11 bases align to TRBD2. This CDR3 is built from 15 residues. Germline CDR1 and CDR2: ENHRY and SYGVKD. This CDR3 reads CAVRTLAGVYNEQFF. The sequenced part of the CDR3 DNA is TGTGCCGTCAGGACACTAGCGGGGGTCTACAATGAG.

Note on this clone: The read ends 3 residues shy of where the CDR3 ends; the end is completed using the germline J gene. The V call is TRBV30, the J call TRBJ2-2; a weak D match, TRBD1 (6 bases). Looked up from germline, CDR1 is GTSNPN and CDR2 is SVGIG (reference sequence). The CDR3 covers 14 residues. The CDR3 sequence is CAYGRDTNNSPLFF. The CDR3 bases that were read are TGTGCCTACGGACGGGACACAAATAATTCACCG.

As to this clone: The read ends 3 residues before the CDR3 terminus; that terminus is restored from the germline J gene. This sequence joins TRBV7-9 and TRBJ2-2; TRBD1 agrees at 8 bases. The CDR3 sequence is 14 residues long. The germline V gene has CDR1 SEHNR and CDR2 FQNEAQ (reference sequence). CDR3 in amino acids: CASSLQGENEKLFF. The CDR3 DNA, read in part, is TGTGCCAGCAGCCTACAGGGGGAAAATGAAAAG. Drawing the rest from reference TRBV7-9 and TRBJ2-2, the complete variable domain is DTGVSQNPRHKITKRGQNVTFRCDPISEHNRLYWYRQTLGQGPEFLTYFQNEAQLEKSRLLSDRFSAERPKGSFSTLEIQRTEQGDSAMYLCASSLQGENEKLFFGEGSRLTVL.

With respect to this clone: The sequence runs out 3 residues before the end of the CDR3; the remainder is reconstructed from the germline J gene. The chain is built from TRBV6-2 or TRBV6-3 and TRBJ1-2; D possibly corresponds to TRBD1 (6 bases). Germline CDR1 reads MNHEY; CDR2 reads SVGEGT. CDR3 length equals 15 residues. The CDR3 bases that were read are TGTGCCAGCAGTTACTCGACCGGGGGGGCCTACGAC. Translated, it gives CASSYSTGGAYD. The complete CDR3 protein is CASSYSTGGAYDYTF.

With respect to this clone: An end of the junction differs from the germline gene, which may be a read error. The read halts 3 residues ahead of the CDR3 end, with the missing end drawn from the germline J gene. The same CDR3 arises from other DNA sequences in this sample as well. This chain joins TRBV7-7 and TRBJ2-3, with D possibly matching TRBD2 (5 bases). Germline V gene sequence: CDR1 SSHAT, CDR2 FNYEAQ (reference sequence). CDR3 length: 13 amino acids. The part of the CDR3 DNA that was read is TGTGCTAGCAGCGCTGACTACACGGATACG. This codes for CASSADYTDT. The entire CDR3 protein reads CASSADYTDTQYF. The full variable domain, in which reference TRBV7-7 and TRBJ2-3 provide the parts outside the CDR3, is GAGVSQSPRYKVTKRGQDVTLRCDPISSHATLYWYQQALGQGPEFLTYFNYEAQPDKSGLPSDRFSAERPEGSISTLTIQRTEQRDSAMYRCASSADYTDTQYFGPGTRLTVL.

Incomplete CDR3 DNA: TGTGCCAGCATCATGGACCGGGACAGCCACTATGGC. Amino acid sequence: CASIMDRDSHYG. The whole CDR3 protein reads CASIMDRDSHYGYTF. V and J are TRBV7-2 and TRBJ1-2; TRBD1 aligns across 7 bases. The observed sequence ends 3 residues before the CDR3 terminus, with the missing tail filled in from the germline J gene. V trimming: 7 bases; J trimming: 3 bases; junction bases outside the gene matches: 11. There are 15 residues in the CDR3. Germline-derived CDR1 and CDR2 are SGHTA and FQGNSA.

In the case of this clone: The CDR3 is cut off 3 residues early in the read; its end comes from the germline J gene. This chain links TRBV7-8 with TRBJ2-3; D might be TRBD1 (5 bases). This CDR3 is built from 17 residues. V dropped 5 bases and J dropped 0 bases, with 18 bases sitting between them. Germline assignment: CDR1 SGHVS and CDR2 FQNEAQ. The covered CDR3 bases are TGTGCCAGCAGCGTGACCCGACAGATTACTAGCACAGATACG. This codes for CASSVTRQITSTDT. The entire CDR3 reads CASSVTRQITSTDTQYF.